The next 23 T cell receptor beta chains were all read from a single sample in a study of STAT5B mutations in CD4+ large granular lymphocyte leukemia. Assay used: immunoSEQ multiplex PCR; TCRdb lists only in-frame clones, some missing. The profile shows about 30,000 clones, under 85% of them singletons. Sequencing was performed on CD4+ T cells from blood buffy coats. These receptors were taken from a human donor in good health.

The J gene is TRBJ2-7, the V gene TRBV7-8, with 8 bases aligning to TRBD1. CDR1 is SGHVS and CDR2 is FQNEAQ in the germline V gene. The CDR3 consists of 14 residues. V lost 0 bases and J lost 5; bases outside the gene matches: 3. CDR3 sequence: CASSLAQGANEQYF. The CDR3 DNA is TGTGCCAGCAGCTTAGCTCAGGGGGCGAACGAGCAGTACTTC. The entire variable domain, with the rest obtained from reference TRBV7-8 and TRBJ2-7, is as follows: GAGVSQSPRYKVAKRGQDVALRCDPISGHVSLFWYQQALGQGPEFLTYFQNEAQLDKSGLPSDRFFAERPEGSVSTLKIQRTQQEDSAVYLCASSLAQGANEQYFGPGTRLTVT.

V is TRBV7-9 and J is TRBJ2-5; maybe TRBD1 (5 bases). Between the trimmed V and J ends, which lost 8 bases and 1 base, there was a span of 11 bases. Per the germline V gene, CDR1 is SEHNR and CDR2 is FQNEAQ (reference sequence). CDR3 length equals 13 residues. The CDR3 protein is CASDTGAQETQYF. In DNA form, the CDR3 reads TGTGCCAGCGACACAGGTGCCCAAGAGACCCAGTACTTC.

The genes are TRBV6-1 and TRBJ2-3; 9 positions agree with TRBD1. V was pared by 3 bases and J by 5 bases, with 6 bases of the junction left unmatched. Looked up from germline, CDR1 is MNHNS and CDR2 is SASEGT. The CDR3 spans 15 residues. This CDR3 is CASSDGGQGGDTQYF. CDR3 nucleotide sequence: TGTGCCAGCAGTGATGGGGGACAGGGCGGAGATACGCAGTATTTT.

This chain joins TRBV6-6 and TRBJ2-2, with a tentative D call TRBD2 (7 bases). Germline V CDR1 and CDR2: MNHNY, SVGAGI (reference sequence). The CDR3 covers 16 residues. Deletions cut 1 base from V and 5 bases from J, with 14 bases between. Here the CDR3 reads CASSYFPGGPTGELFF. The CDR3 bases are TGTGCCAGCAGTTACTTCCCCGGGGGGCCAACCGGGGAGCTGTTTTTT.

The chain recombines TRBV2 with TRBJ2-5; TRBD2 is a possible D gene (7 bases). V dropped 4 bases and J dropped 6 bases, with 27 bases sitting between them. CDR1 and CDR2 (germline): SNHLY, FYNNEI. The CDR3 consists of 18 residues. The CDR3 protein is CASSAQGNGAGALKTQYF. The CDR3 coding sequence is TGTGCCAGCAGTGCACAGGGCAACGGGGCGGGAGCGTTGAAGACCCAGTACTTC. The full variable domain, completed using reference TRBV2 and TRBJ2-5, is EPEVTQTPSHQVTQMGQEVILRCVPISNHLYFYWYRQILGQKVEFLVSFYNNEISEKSEIFDDQFSVERPDGSNFTLKIRSTKLEDSAMYFCASSAQGNGAGALKTQYFGPGTRLLVL.

This chain links TRBV28 with TRBJ1-1; TRBD1 agrees at 9 bases. From germline, CDR1 is MDHEN and CDR2 SYDVKM. CDR3 length equals 14 residues. With 4 bases clipped from V and 3 bases from J, the junction kept 3 bases outside the gene matches. The CDR3 loop reads CASSSGTGHTEAFF. As DNA, the CDR3 is TGTGCCAGCAGTTCCGGGACAGGGCACACTGAAGCTTTCTTT.

The rearrangement joins TRBV5-1 to TRBJ2-1, with 8 bases fitting TRBD2. The CDR3 contains 20 residues. Germline loops: CDR1 SGHRS, CDR2 YFSETQ. V shed 0 bases and J 6 bases; nucleotides not matched to a gene: 20. CDR3 sequence (DNA): TGCGCCAGCAGCTTGGAGGTGAGGACCACCAGCGGGAGACTGGGCAATGAGCAGTTCTTC. Amino acid sequence: CASSLEVRTTSGRLGNEQFF.

This chain joins TRBV7-6 and TRBJ2-7; tentative D call: TRBD2 (5 bases). V lost 1 base and J 6 bases, leaving 13 bases between the germline ends. Germline CDR1 and CDR2: SGHVS and FNYEAQ. The CDR3 sequence is 14 residues long. CDR3 residues: CASSLETFGVEQYF. In nucleotides, the CDR3 is TGTGCCAGCAGCTTAGAGACCTTCGGGGTCGAGCAGTACTTC.

The J gene is TRBJ1-2, the V gene TRBV19; D may be TRBD1 (5 bases). The CDR3 loop spans 15 amino acids. Germline CDR1 is LNHDA and CDR2 is SQIVND (reference sequence). With 5 bases removed from V and 3 bases from J, the gap between germline ends came to 16 bases. The CDR3 region is CASSSGHWGDYGYTF. CDR3 nucleotides: TGTGCCAGTAGTTCCGGACATTGGGGAGACTATGGCTACACCTTC.

This chain uses TRBV28 with TRBJ1-2, with D possibly TRBD1 on 6 matching bases. Germline CDR1 is MDHEN and CDR2 is SYDVKM. V was trimmed by 4 bases and J by 9 bases, leaving 21 bases between them. CDR3 length: 15 amino acids. The CDR3 loop is CASSSGQEVYGSYTF. The CDR3 nucleotides are TGTGCCAGCAGTTCGGGACAAGAGGTCTATGGCAGCTACACCTTC.

The count of this clone is one. This CDR3 is CAWGTGGAGTEAFF. As DNA, the CDR3 is TGTGCCTGGGGCACAGGGGGCGCGGGGACTGAAGCTTTCTTT. The chain couples TRBV30 to TRBJ1-1; 9 bases are shared with TRBD1. Germline lookup yields CDR1 GTSNPN and CDR2 SVGIG (reference sequence). This CDR3 has 14 residues. Trimming removed 5 bases from V and 5 bases from J; junction bases left unmatched: 9.

The CDR3 reads CASSTVGRTDTQYF. In nucleotides, the CDR3 is TGTGCCAGCAGTACGGTTGGGCGCACAGATACGCAGTATTTT. The chain combines TRBV27 with TRBJ2-3; D is unclear. V was shortened by 5 bases and J by 1 base, with 10 bases between the two germline ends. The CDR3 is 14 residues long. Per the germline V gene, CDR1 is MNHEY and CDR2 is SMNVEV (reference sequence).

The genes are TRBV7-9 and TRBJ1-3, with a tentative D call TRBD1 (6 bases). CDR1 and CDR2 (germline): SEHNR, FQNEAQ (reference sequence). This CDR3 is 18 amino acids long. The V and J ends lost 1 base and 0 bases respectively, with 16 bases between them. The CDR3 DNA reads as TGTGCCAGCAGCTTAGGTAGGGAGACGACAGGCTCTGGAAACACCATATATTTT. It translates to CASSLGRETTGSGNTIYF.

The genes are TRBV4-1 and TRBJ1-3, with 7 bases matching TRBD1. CDR3 length: 15 amino acids. The germline V gene encodes CDR1 MGHRA and CDR2 YSYEKL. The ends lost 3 bases at V and 4 bases at J; junction bases unmatched: 6. The CDR3 sequence is CASSQTGLSGNTIYF. DNA for the CDR3: TGCGCCAGCAGCCAGACAGGGTTATCCGGAAACACCATATATTTT.

The chain has TRBV9 and TRBJ1-3; a weak D match, TRBD1 (5 bases). Germline V CDR1 and CDR2: SGDLS, YYNGEE. V gave up 4 bases and J gave up 0 bases, with 20 bases separating them. This CDR3 is built from 18 residues. The CDR3 is CASSLRDGATFSGNTIYF. In DNA, the CDR3 is TGTGCCAGCAGCCTAAGGGACGGGGCAACTTTCTCTGGAAACACCATATATTTT. Looking up the rest from reference TRBV9 and TRBJ1-3 gives the full variable domain: DSGVTQTPKHLITATGQRVTLRCSPRSGDLSVYWYQQSLDQGLQFLIQYYNGEERAKGNILERFSAQQFPDLHSELNLSSLELGDSALYFCASSLRDGATFSGNTIYFGEGSWLTVV.

The V and J genes are TRBV7-6 and TRBJ1-1; 7 bases agree with TRBD1. This CDR3 has 15 amino acids. Germline assignment: CDR1 SGHVS and CDR2 FNYEAQ. V shed 8 bases and J 0 bases; nucleotides not matched to a gene: 9. CDR3 residues: CASSKQGTMNTEAFF. In nucleotides, the CDR3 is TGTGCCAGCTCCAAACAGGGGACTATGAACACTGAAGCTTTCTTT.

The genes are TRBV27 and TRBJ1-4; 7 bases are shared with TRBD1. With V trimmed by 4 bases and J by 4 bases, 6 bases remained unmatched. Germline V gene sequence: CDR1 MNHEY, CDR2 SMNVEV (reference sequence). The CDR3 length is 15 residues. The CDR3 region has the DNA TGTGCCAGCAGTTCCTTGACAGGGCTTAATGAAAAACTGTTTTTT. It codes for CASSSLTGLNEKLFF.

The J gene is TRBJ2-7, the V gene TRBV7-9; D unresolved. V lost 4 bases and J lost 3, with 16 bases in between. Per germline, CDR1 SEHNR and CDR2 FQNEAQ (reference sequence). The CDR3 is 15 amino acids. CDR3 sequence (DNA): TGTGCCAGCAGCTCTCATGACGCTCCCCGCTACGAGCAGTACTTC. As protein: CASSSHDAPRYEQYF. The variable domain in full, completed from reference TRBV7-9 and TRBJ2-7, reads DTGVSQNPRHKITKRGQNVTFRCDPISEHNRLYWYRQTLGQGPEFLTYFQNEAQLEKSRLLSDRFSAERPKGSFSTLEIQRTEQGDSAMYLCASSSHDAPRYEQYFGPGTRLTVT.

The CDR3 sequence: CASSVSSVQETQYF. The CDR3 bases are TGTGCCAGTAGTGTCTCTAGCGTCCAAGAGACCCAGTACTTC. This sequence joins TRBV19 and TRBJ2-5; D might be TRBD2 (6 bases). V was shortened by 5 bases and J by 1 base, with 11 bases between the two germline ends. The CDR3 contains 14 residues. CDR1 LNHDA and CDR2 SQIVND come from the germline V gene (reference sequence).

For the CDR3, the DNA is TGTGCCAGCTGTACAGGGGACGGTTCCTACGAGCAGTACTTC. This gives the protein CASCTGDGSYEQYF. The chain uses TRBV6-1 and TRBJ2-5, with 7 bases fitting TRBD1. The DNA end favors TRBJ2-7, so the J call may be wrong. Per germline, CDR1 MNHNS and CDR2 SASEGT. The CDR3 covers 14 residues.

This clone turned up a few times. The chain has TRBV21-1 and TRBJ1-2; the D call of TRBD1 is as the table states it, not checked on the DNA. TRBV21-1 is marked as a pseudogene. This CDR3 has 18 amino acids. The CDR3 DNA sequence: TGTGCCAGCAGCTCCAGGATGGGACAGGGGGCGCGTAGCTATGGCTACACCTTC. Residues: CASSSRMGQGARSYGYTF.

V usage is TRBV27 and J usage is TRBJ2-1; 11 positions agree with TRBD2. Trimming removed 3 bases from V and 10 bases from J; junction bases left unmatched: 5. Germline V CDR1 and CDR2: MNHEY, SMNVEV (reference sequence). CDR3 length: 14 amino acids. The CDR3 spells CASSFSGGAEEQFF. The CDR3 nucleotides are TGTGCCAGCAGTTTTAGCGGGGGGGCAGAGGAGCAGTTCTTC.

V and J are TRBV6-6 and TRBJ2-2; the D gene is possibly TRBD1 (5 bases). Germline lookup yields CDR1 MNHNY and CDR2 SVGAGI (reference sequence). V shed 0 bases and J shed 3 bases, with 8 bases lying between them. The CDR3 is made up of 15 amino acids. This chain's CDR3 is CASSYSDSYTGELFF. In DNA, the CDR3 is TGTGCCAGCAGTTACTCAGACAGTTACACCGGGGAGCTGTTTTTT.